The sequence of this T cell receptor beta chain was determined in a study of T cells after yellow fever vaccination. Study-level results: Overall, a small share of clonotypes was seen in both CD4 and CD8 compartments. On re-exposure, the response was weaker but peaked faster, at day 5 versus 15.

With respect to this clonotype: What it binds is unknown.

TCRdb independently ran MiXCR on the 5' RACE reads; one entry per CDR3 protein. The table includes around 600,000 distinct CDR3 sequences, around an eighth detected once. This CDR3 is built from 13 residues. V shed 5 bases and J shed 3 bases, with 11 bases lying between them. Germline V lookup: CDR1 SGHTA, CDR2 FQGNSA. The source of this sequence is a young man who received the YFV17D yellow fever vaccine. Here the sequenced sample was PBMCs, taken on the day of the yellow fever booster vaccination. The chain links TRBV7-2 to TRBJ2-7, with D uncertain. This CDR3 is CASSILEDYEQYF. As DNA, the CDR3 is TGTGCCAGCAGCATACTTGAGGACTACGAGCAGTACTTC. Full variable domain (rest looked up from reference TRBV7-2 and TRBJ2-7): GAGVSQSPSNKVTEKGKDVELRCDPISGHTALYWYRQSLGQGLEFLIYFQGNSAPDKSGLPSDRFSAERTGGSVSTLTIQRTQQEDSAVYLCASSILEDYEQYFGPGTRLTVT.